The 3 T cell receptor beta chains below come from one sample, sequenced in a study of blood T cell repertoires in COVID-19. Profiling relied on immunoSEQ multiplex PCR, and the TCRdb table lists in-frame clones only, not all of them. Of 150,000 or so clones detected, around four fifths appear once; the ten largest clones hold 10% to 15%. The specimen sequenced was PBMCs or T cells enriched from blood (not recorded which). These receptor sequences come from a woman aged 55-70 years who had recovered from COVID-19.

The chain uses TRBV30 and TRBJ1-4; 9 bases map to TRBD1. V shed 7 bases, J shed 8 bases, and the junction held 8 bases outside the gene matches. Germline CDR1 reads GTSNPN; CDR2 reads SVGIG (reference sequence). The CDR3 is 13 residues long. The CDR3 region has the DNA TGTGCCTTTGAGGGACAGGGTAGAGAAAAACTGTTTTTT. Protein product: CAFEGQGREKLFF.

The chain carries TRBV29-1 and TRBJ2-3, with D tentatively TRBD2 (6 bases). V was clipped by 3 bases and J by 5 bases, with 18 bases between them. CDR1 and CDR2 from the germline V gene are SQVTM and ANQGSEA. This CDR3 has 15 amino acids. CDR3 amino acids: CSVDQSSGRRDTQYF. CDR3 coding DNA: TGCAGCGTTGACCAAAGTAGCGGAAGAAGAGATACGCAGTATTTT.

This clone has only a few counts. The chain employs TRBV6-5 and TRBJ1-2, with 11 positions matching TRBD1. The V and J ends lost 6 bases and 5 bases, in that order; junction bases with no gene match: 5. The CDR3 has 14 residues. Germline CDR1 and CDR2: MNHEY and SVGAGI. This CDR3 is CASRAGTGGYGYTF. Written as DNA, the CDR3 is TGTGCCAGCAGGGCCGGGACAGGGGGATATGGCTACACCTTC.